Listed here are 18 T cell receptor beta chains from one sample, sequenced in a study of cytomegalovirus exposure and HLA in healthy donors. Primers included in the PCR were 60 Vbeta and 13 Jbeta primers. Method: immunoSEQ multiplex PCR; TCRdb's copy keeps in-frame clones and lacks some. The sample shows about 77,000 clones, 60% to 85% of them seen only once. The sample taken for sequencing was PBMCs. The receptors were sampled from a man aged 35 to 55 in good health and CMV-seronegative.

The count of this clone is one. V gene TRBV19 combines with J gene TRBJ2-7; 8 positions match TRBD2. The CDR3 covers 14 residues. Trimming cost V 1 base and J 2 bases; bases outside gene matches: 1. Germline-derived CDR1 and CDR2 are LNHDA and SQIVND (reference sequence). The DNA of the CDR3 is TGTGCCAGTAGTATAGCGGGAGGGCCCTACGAGCAGTACTTC. Amino acids: CASSIAGGPYEQYF.

The J gene is TRBJ1-3, the V gene TRBV28; D might be TRBD1 (5 bases). The germline CDR1 and CDR2 sequences are MDHEN and SYDVKM. The CDR3 spans 14 residues. V was pared by 7 bases and J by 0 bases, with 10 bases between. CDR3 sequence (DNA): TGTGCCAGCACCGCAGGGAACTCTGGAAACACCATATATTTT. Its translation: CASTAGNSGNTIYF.

The chain combines TRBV6-5 with TRBJ1-1; D not certain. The CDR3 is 12 residues long. Per germline, CDR1 MNHEY and CDR2 SVGAGI. The ends were cut back, 5 bases at V and 0 bases at J, with 4 bases in the middle. The CDR3 coding sequence is TGTGCCAGCAGTGAGATGAACACTGAAGCTTTCTTT. Residues: CASSEMNTEAFF.

The V and J genes are TRBV5-5 and TRBJ1-2, with D possibly being TRBD1 (5 bases). The V gene's germline CDR1 is SGHKS and CDR2 YYEKEE (reference sequence). The V end was cut by 2 bases, the J end by 8 bases, with 13 bases between. The CDR3 length is 13 residues. As DNA, the CDR3 is TGTGCCAGCAGCTTAATTCAGGGCTCGGGCTACACCTTC. Translation gives CASSLIQGSGYTF. The full variable domain, its missing parts supplied by reference TRBV5-5 and TRBJ1-2, is DAGVTQSPTHLIKTRGQQVTLRCSPISGHKSVSWYQQVLGQGPQFIFQYYEKEERGRGNFPDRFSARQFPNYSSELNVNALLLGDSALYLCASSLIQGSGYTFGSGTRLTVV.

The chain links TRBV4-1 to TRBJ2-3, with 9 bases lining up with TRBD1. This CDR3 spans 16 amino acids. The germline gives CDR1 MGHRA, CDR2 YSYEKL. The V segment lost 3 bases and the J segment 0 bases; nucleotides outside the gene matches: 4. CDR3 in amino acids: CASSHWTGASTDTQYF. CDR3 nucleotide sequence: TGCGCCAGCAGCCATTGGACAGGGGCGAGCACAGATACGCAGTATTTT.

The gene calls are TRBV6-6 and TRBJ1-1; 8 bases match TRBD1. The V gene end was trimmed by 7 bases and the J gene end by 5 bases; junction bases not matched to a gene: 9. CDR3 length equals 14 residues. The germline gives CDR1 MNHNY, CDR2 SVGAGI (reference sequence). In DNA, the CDR3 is TGTGCCAGCAATAAACAGGGGGGACTGACTGAAGCTTTCTTT. Protein product: CASNKQGGLTEAFF.

The chain combines TRBV5-8 with TRBJ2-3, with no clear D. Germline V gives CDR1 SGHTS, CDR2 YDEGEE. V was cut by 0 bases and J by 2 bases, with 10 bases left in between. This CDR3 region has 15 residues. CDR3 nucleotides: TGTGCCAGCAGCTTGGAAAACACCTTCACAGATACGCAGTATTTT. It yields the protein CASSLENTFTDTQYF.

The chain joins TRBV19 to TRBJ2-7, with 10 bases matching TRBD2. V gave up 10 bases and J gave up 5 bases; unmatched junction bases: 8. There are 13 residues in the CDR3. The germline V gene encodes CDR1 LNHDA and CDR2 SQIVND (reference sequence). The CDR3, as DNA: TGTGCCACCACCGACGGGACTAGCGACGAGCAGTACTTC. Its protein product is CATTDGTSDEQYF.

Of note for this clone: One junction end does not reproduce the germline sequence, and a read error may be involved. The chain has TRBV2 and TRBJ1-5, with D unclear. This CDR3 comprises 14 residues. Germline V gives CDR1 SNHLY, CDR2 FYNNEI. The CDR3 region has the DNA TGTGCCAGCAGTGAGGTCCAGGAAAATCAGCTCCAGCATTTT. This codes for CASSEVQENQLQHF. Full variable domain (rest looked up from reference TRBV2 and TRBJ1-5): EPEVTQTPSHQVTQMGQEVILRCVPISNHLYFYWYRQILGQKVEFLVSFYNNEISEKSEIFDDQFSVERPDGSNFTLKIRSTKLEDSAMYFCASSEVQENQLQHFGDGTRLSIL.

The genes are TRBV7-3 and TRBJ2-1, with 10 positions matching TRBD2. The J segment lost 8 bases and the V segment lost 4 bases, leaving 8 bases of the junction unmatched. The CDR3 sequence is 15 residues long. Germline CDR1 reads SGHTA; CDR2 reads FQGTGA. In DNA form, the CDR3 reads TGTGCCAGCAGCTCGCGTCTAGCGGGAGTCGATGAGCAGTTCTTC. Its translation: CASSSRLAGVDEQFF.

The V gene is TRBV7-3, the J gene TRBJ2-2; 10 bases are a match to TRBD2. CDR1 and CDR2 (germline): SGHTA, FQGTGA. The CDR3 loop spans 14 amino acids. The J segment lost 6 bases and the V segment lost 5 bases, leaving 3 bases of the junction unmatched. CDR3 sequence (DNA): TGTGCCAGCAGCGCACTAGCGGGATCCGGGGAGCTGTTTTTT. This translates into CASSALAGSGELFF.

The gene calls are TRBV7-9 and TRBJ1-2; D ambiguous. From germline, CDR1 is SEHNR and CDR2 FQNEAQ (reference sequence). V was trimmed by 7 bases and J by 2 bases, leaving 8 bases between them. The CDR3 sequence is 12 residues long. As DNA, the CDR3 is TGTGCCAGCATGACGGGAAACTATGGCTACACCTTC. This sequence encodes CASMTGNYGYTF.

This clone was detected only once. The V and J genes are TRBV5-1 and TRBJ2-1, with D maybe TRBD1 (7 bases). This CDR3 spans 16 amino acids. The germline V and J ends were trimmed by 4 bases and 4 bases, with 18 bases remaining between them. The germline V gene has CDR1 SGHRS and CDR2 YFSETQ. The CDR3 DNA is TGCGCCAGCAGCCTGATAGGAGGGGGCTCATACAATGAGCAGTTCTTC. Its protein product is CASSLIGGGSYNEQFF.

This clone came up once. As DNA, the CDR3 is TGCGCCAGCAGTTGGGACACCCAACGCACAGATACGCAGTATTTT. Its protein is CASSWDTQRTDTQYF. The genes are TRBV10-2 and TRBJ2-3; tentative D call: TRBD1 (6 bases). V was pared by 5 bases and J by 1 base, with 13 bases between. Germline V gene lookup returns CDR1 WSHSY and CDR2 SAAADI. There are 15 residues in the CDR3.

This chain connects TRBV6-5 to TRBJ2-5, with 11 bases identical to TRBD1. The CDR3 covers 13 residues. V shed 6 bases and J 7 bases; nucleotides not matched to a gene: 4. Germline values: CDR1 MNHEY, CDR2 SVGAGI. The CDR3 spells CASSLGQGGTQYF. For the CDR3, the DNA is TGTGCCAGCAGCTTGGGACAGGGGGGGACCCAGTACTTC.

The V and J genes are TRBV12-5 and TRBJ2-1; TRBD1 aligns across 7 bases. Germline lookup yields CDR1 LGHNT and CDR2 FRNRAP. There are 16 residues in the CDR3. The V gene end was trimmed by 4 bases and the J gene end by 0 bases; junction bases not matched to a gene: 6. The CDR3 region has the DNA TGTGCTAGTGGTTCGGGGACAGCTAGCTCCTACAATGAGCAGTTCTTC. Protein: CASGSGTASSYNEQFF.

The chain joins TRBV28 to TRBJ2-5, with 9 bases fitting TRBD2. The J call may not be correct, given that the DNA end is closer to TRBJ2-7. Per germline, CDR1 MDHEN and CDR2 SYDVKM. This CDR3 has 15 residues. The CDR3 nucleotides read TGTGCCAGCAGGGGTACGGGACTAGCTCACTACGAGCAGTACTTC. Its translation: CASRGTGLAHYEQYF.

This clone was observed a few times. The CDR3 sequence is CASSQDSLSEAFF. The DNA for the CDR3 is TGTGCCAGCAGCCAAGATAGCCTTTCTGAAGCTTTCTTT. The chain links TRBV14 to TRBJ1-1, with D uncertain. This CDR3 has 13 residues. Trimming pared 0 bases from V and 6 bases from J, leaving 8 bases between. The germline V gene has CDR1 SGHDN and CDR2 FVKESK.